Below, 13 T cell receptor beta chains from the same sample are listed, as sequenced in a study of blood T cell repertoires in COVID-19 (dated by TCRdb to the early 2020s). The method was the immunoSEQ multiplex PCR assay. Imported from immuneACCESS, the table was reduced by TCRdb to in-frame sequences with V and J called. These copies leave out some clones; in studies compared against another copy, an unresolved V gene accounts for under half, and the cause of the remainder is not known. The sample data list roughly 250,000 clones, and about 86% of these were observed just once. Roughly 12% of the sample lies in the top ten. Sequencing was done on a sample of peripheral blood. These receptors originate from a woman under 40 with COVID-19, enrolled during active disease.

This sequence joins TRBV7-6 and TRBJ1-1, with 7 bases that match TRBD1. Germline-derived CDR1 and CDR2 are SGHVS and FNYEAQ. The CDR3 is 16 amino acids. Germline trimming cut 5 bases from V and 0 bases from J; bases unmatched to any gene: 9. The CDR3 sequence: CASSPSTGKMNTEAFF. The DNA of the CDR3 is TGTGCCAGCAGCCCCTCGACAGGGAAGATGAACACTGAAGCTTTCTTT.

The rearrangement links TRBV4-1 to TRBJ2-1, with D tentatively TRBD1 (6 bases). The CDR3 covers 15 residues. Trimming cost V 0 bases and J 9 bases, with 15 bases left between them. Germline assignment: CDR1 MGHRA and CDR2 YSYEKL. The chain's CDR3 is CASSQEIGRGREQFF. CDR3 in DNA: TGCGCCAGCAGCCAAGAAATCGGCAGGGGCCGTGAGCAGTTCTTC.

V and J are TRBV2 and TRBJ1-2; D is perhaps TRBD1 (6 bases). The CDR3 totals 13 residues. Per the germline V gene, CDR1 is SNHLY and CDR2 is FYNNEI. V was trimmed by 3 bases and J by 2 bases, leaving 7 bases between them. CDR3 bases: TGTGCCAGCAGTGATCAGGGGAACTATGGCTACACCTTC. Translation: CASSDQGNYGYTF. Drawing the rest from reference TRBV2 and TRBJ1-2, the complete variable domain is EPEVTQTPSHQVTQMGQEVILRCVPISNHLYFYWYRQILGQKVEFLVSFYNNEISEKSEIFDDQFSVERPDGSNFTLKIRSTKLEDSAMYFCASSDQGNYGYTFGSGTRLTVV.

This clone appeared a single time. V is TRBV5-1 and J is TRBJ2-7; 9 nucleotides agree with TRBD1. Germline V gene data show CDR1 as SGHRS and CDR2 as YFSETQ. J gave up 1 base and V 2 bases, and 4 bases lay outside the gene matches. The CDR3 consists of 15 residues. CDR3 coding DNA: TGCGCCAGCAGCTTTACAGGGGGCCGGTCCTACGAGCAGTACTTC. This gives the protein CASSFTGGRSYEQYF.

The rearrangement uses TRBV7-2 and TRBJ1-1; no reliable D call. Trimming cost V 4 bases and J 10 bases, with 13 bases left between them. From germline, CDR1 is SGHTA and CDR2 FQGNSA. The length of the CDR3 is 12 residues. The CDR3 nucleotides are TGTGCCAGCAGCTACTTCCGGGAACCAGCTTTCTTT. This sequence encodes CASSYFREPAFF.

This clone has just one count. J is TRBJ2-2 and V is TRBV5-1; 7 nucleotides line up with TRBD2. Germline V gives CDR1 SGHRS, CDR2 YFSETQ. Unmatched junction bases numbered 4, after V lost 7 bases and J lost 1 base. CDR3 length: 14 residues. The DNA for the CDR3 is TGCGCCAGCTTCGGGGGGTTGAACACCGGGGAGCTGTTTTTT. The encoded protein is CASFGGLNTGELFF.

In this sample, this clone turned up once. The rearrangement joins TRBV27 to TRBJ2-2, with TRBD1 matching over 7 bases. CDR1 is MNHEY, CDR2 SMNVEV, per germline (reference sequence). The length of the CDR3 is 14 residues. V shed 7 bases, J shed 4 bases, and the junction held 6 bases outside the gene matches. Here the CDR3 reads CASTRTGGTGELFF. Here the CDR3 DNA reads TGTGCCAGCACCCGGACAGGCGGCACCGGGGAGCTGTTTTTT.

The CDR3: CASSLGLAGGRYQETQYF. CDR3 nucleotides: TGTGCCAGCAGCTTAGGACTAGCGGGGGGCCGGTACCAAGAGACCCAGTACTTC. This rearrangement joins TRBV11-2 to TRBJ2-5, with 13 positions matching TRBD2. Germline V CDR1 and CDR2: SGHAT, FQNNGV. The CDR3 is 18 residues long. V trimming: 1 base; J trimming: 0 bases; junction bases outside the gene matches: 5.

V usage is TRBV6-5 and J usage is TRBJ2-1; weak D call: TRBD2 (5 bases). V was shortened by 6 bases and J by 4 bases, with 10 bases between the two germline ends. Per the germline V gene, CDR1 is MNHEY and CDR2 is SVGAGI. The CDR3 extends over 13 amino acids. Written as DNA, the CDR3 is TGTGCCAGCAGGGATGGACTTTACAATGAGCAGTTCTTC. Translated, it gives CASRDGLYNEQFF.

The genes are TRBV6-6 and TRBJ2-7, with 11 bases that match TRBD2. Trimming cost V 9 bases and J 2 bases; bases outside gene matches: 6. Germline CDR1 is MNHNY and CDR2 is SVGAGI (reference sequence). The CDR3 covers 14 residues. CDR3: CASRNSGGAYEQYF. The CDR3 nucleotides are TGTGCCAGTAGAAATAGCGGGGGGGCCTACGAGCAGTACTTC.

The CDR3 sequence is CASSSSEQYF. The DNA for the CDR3 is TGTGCCAGCAGTTCGAGCGAGCAGTACTTC. J is TRBJ2-7 and V is TRBV28; no clear D gene. Germline assignment: CDR1 MDHEN and CDR2 SYDVKM. This CDR3 region has 10 residues. The germline V and J ends were trimmed by 4 bases and 6 bases, with 4 bases remaining between them.

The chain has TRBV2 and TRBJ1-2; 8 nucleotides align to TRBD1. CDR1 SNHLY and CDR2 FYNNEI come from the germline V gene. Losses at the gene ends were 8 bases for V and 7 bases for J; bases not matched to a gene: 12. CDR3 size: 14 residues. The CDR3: CASGGTRGLGGYTF. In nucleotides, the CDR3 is TGTGCCAGCGGGGGGACCAGGGGGCTGGGTGGCTACACCTTC.

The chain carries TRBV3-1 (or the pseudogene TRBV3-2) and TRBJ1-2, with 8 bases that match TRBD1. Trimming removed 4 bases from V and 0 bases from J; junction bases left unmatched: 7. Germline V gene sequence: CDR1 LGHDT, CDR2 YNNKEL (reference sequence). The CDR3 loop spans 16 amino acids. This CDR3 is CASSRQGTASNYGYTF. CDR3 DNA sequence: TGTGCCAGCAGCCGACAGGGGACCGCATCTAACTATGGCTACACCTTC.